These 27 T cell receptor beta chains came from one sample sequenced in a study of blood T cell repertoires in COVID-19 (TCRdb year 2020). Libraries were made using the immunoSEQ multiplex PCR assay. The immuneACCESS repertoire file appears here via TCRdb, limited to in-frame rearrangements. These files lack a portion of the clones; in checked studies, under half of the deficit traces to unresolved V genes, and the cause of the others is not known. The sample table contains more than 80,000 clones; only one count was recorded for approximately 89% of them. Of the sample, around 10% is held by the ten largest clones. Sequenced sample: peripheral blood. Receptors were obtained from a man of 80 years or more with acute or convalescent COVID-19.

The V and J genes are TRBV28 and TRBJ1-5; D perhaps matches TRBD1 (5 bases). Germline assignment: CDR1 MDHEN and CDR2 SYDVKM. V gave up 7 bases and J gave up 4 bases, with 11 bases separating them. The length of the CDR3 is 13 residues. Here the CDR3 reads CASKTGENQPQHF. CDR3 bases: TGTGCCAGCAAGACGGGGGAAAATCAGCCCCAGCATTTT.

J is TRBJ1-2 and V is TRBV27; 8 positions match TRBD1. Germline V lookup: CDR1 MNHEY, CDR2 SMNVEV (reference sequence). This CDR3 is built from 15 residues. V trimming: 5 bases; J trimming: 8 bases; junction bases outside the gene matches: 13. CDR3 sequence: CASSGRPTGEGGYTF. The CDR3 DNA reads as TGTGCCAGCAGTGGCCGACCGACAGGGGAGGGCGGCTACACCTTC.

This sequence joins TRBV10-3 and TRBJ1-4, with 10 bases identical to TRBD1. V dropped 6 bases and J dropped 7; count of bases not matched to a gene: 8. Germline CDR1 reads ENHRY; CDR2 reads SYGVKD. The CDR3 covers 15 residues. The CDR3 DNA reads TGTGCCATCAGCGAGGCCGGGACAGGGGCTGAAAAACTGTTTTTT. Residues: CAISEAGTGAEKLFF.

This chain links TRBV14 with TRBJ1-2; no reliable D call. Per the germline V gene, CDR1 is SGHDN and CDR2 is FVKESK. The ends were cut back, 1 base at V and 8 bases at J, with 11 bases in the middle. The CDR3 runs 13 residues. The CDR3 DNA is TGTGCCAGCAGCCAAGCGGTGAGGGAAGGCTACACCTTC. Translation gives CASSQAVREGYTF. Based on the CDR3 plus reference TRBV14 and TRBJ1-2, the full variable domain is EAGVTQFPSHSVIEKGQTVTLRCDPISGHDNLYWYRRVMGKEIKFLLHFVKESKQDESGMPNNRFLAERTGGTYSTLKVQPAELEDSGVYFCASSQAVREGYTFGSGTRLTVV.

V usage is TRBV19 and J usage is TRBJ2-5; 9 bases align to TRBD1. CDR3 size: 15 residues. The V gene's germline CDR1 is LNHDA and CDR2 SQIVND (reference sequence). V shed 7 bases, J shed 4 bases, and the junction held 10 bases outside the gene matches. The CDR3 is CASNQQGAGGETQYF. Written as DNA, the CDR3 is TGTGCCAGTAATCAACAGGGGGCAGGCGGAGAGACCCAGTACTTC.

This clone was found once. The chain links TRBV27 to TRBJ2-1, with D maybe TRBD2 (7 bases). Between the trimmed V and J ends, which lost 8 bases and 7 bases, there was a span of 18 bases. Germline CDR1 MNHEY, CDR2 SMNVEV (reference sequence). The CDR3 has 14 residues. Here the CDR3 DNA reads TGTGCCAGCTCGTCTGTGGGGGGGCTGAATGAGCAGTTCTTC. This sequence encodes CASSSVGGLNEQFF.

The gene calls are TRBV4-1 and TRBJ1-2; D is ambiguous. CDR3 length equals 15 residues. Trimming took off 0 bases at V and 4 bases at J, with 12 bases between the two ends. The germline gives CDR1 MGHRA, CDR2 YSYEKL. The CDR3 spells CASSQDLGVGYGYTF. The CDR3 coding sequence is TGCGCCAGCAGCCAAGACCTCGGAGTAGGCTATGGCTACACCTTC.

This clone appeared a single time. The chain couples TRBV6-5 to TRBJ1-6; no definite D call. Germline CDR1 and CDR2: MNHEY and SVGAGI. This CDR3 is 15 amino acids long. V was shortened by 0 bases and J by 5 bases, with 8 bases between the two germline ends. In DNA, the CDR3 is TGTGCCAGCAGTTACTCGATGGGAGATAATTCACCCCTCCACTTT. It encodes CASSYSMGDNSPLHF.

The chain joins TRBV6-6 to TRBJ1-6; no clear D gene. Germline V CDR1 and CDR2: MNHNY, SVGAGI (reference sequence). V was clipped by 2 bases and J by 5 bases, with 7 bases between them. There are 14 residues in the CDR3. The CDR3 loop reads CASSYPENNSPLHF. The CDR3 DNA is TGTGCCAGCAGTTACCCCGAGAATAATTCACCCCTCCACTTT.

The chain joins TRBV4-1 to TRBJ2-7; TRBD1 matches at 7 bases. The CDR3 contains 13 residues. Germline CDR1 MGHRA, CDR2 YSYEKL. The trim removed 4 bases at V and 5 bases at J, leaving 5 bases unmatched. The DNA of the CDR3 is TGCGCCAGCAGCCGGAACAGGGGTAACGAGCAGTACTTC. Protein product: CASSRNRGNEQYF.

This chain links TRBV7-3 with TRBJ2-1; 12 bases are a match to TRBD2. CDR3 length: 16 residues. CDR1 and CDR2 (germline): SGHTA, FQGTGA. The ends lost 2 bases at V and 9 bases at J; junction bases unmatched: 8. CDR3 amino acids: CASSLLGTSGFSEQFF. The CDR3 region has the DNA TGTGCCAGCAGCTTACTTGGGACTAGCGGGTTTAGTGAGCAGTTCTTC. Full variable domain (outside the CDR3, taken from reference TRBV7-3 and TRBJ2-1): GAGVSQTPSNKVTEKGKYVELRCDPISGHTALYWYRQSLGQGPEFLIYFQGTGAADDSGLPNDRFFAVRPEGSVSTLKIQRTERGDSAVYLCASSLLGTSGFSEQFFGPGTRLTVL.

This clone occurred once. V is TRBV3-1 (or the pseudogene TRBV3-2) and J is TRBJ1-4; a possible D gene is TRBD1 (5 bases). The V gene lost 4 bases and the J gene lost 9 bases, with 15 bases spanning the gap. This CDR3 spans 14 amino acids. Germline CDR1 and CDR2: LGHDT and YNNKEL (reference sequence). The CDR3, as DNA: TGTGCCAGCAGCCCCTCGGGGGGACCACAAAAACTGTTTTTT. This gives the protein CASSPSGGPQKLFF.

The rearrangement uses TRBV7-2 and TRBJ2-7; 7 bases are shared with TRBD2. This CDR3 has 14 residues. The germline gives CDR1 SGHTA, CDR2 FQGNSA. The junction had 4 bases not matched to a gene; V was cut back by 3 bases and J by 2 bases. As DNA, the CDR3 is TGTGCCAGCAGCTTTGGACTAGTGCCCTACGAGCAGTACTTC. Residues: CASSFGLVPYEQYF.

The genes are TRBV5-6 and TRBJ2-7; TRBD1 matches at 7 bases. With V trimmed by 3 bases and J by 3 bases, 6 bases remained unmatched. Germline assignment: CDR1 SGHDT and CDR2 YYEEEE. The CDR3 sequence is 14 residues long. The CDR3 nucleotides read TGTGCCAGCAGCTCCGGGACAGTGAGCTACGAGCAGTACTTC. It encodes CASSSGTVSYEQYF.

The chain employs TRBV6-4 and TRBJ2-3, with TRBD2 matching 7 bases. In germline, CDR1 is MRHNA, CDR2 SNTAGT. The V gene end was trimmed by 6 bases and the J gene end by 0 bases; junction bases not matched to a gene: 3. The CDR3 is 14 amino acids. CDR3 region: CASSLTSSTDTQYF. The CDR3 DNA follows: TGTGCCAGCAGCTTGACTAGCAGCACAGATACGCAGTATTTT.

CDR3 region: CASSFWDRVITEAFF. The CDR3 DNA follows: TGTGCCAGCAGCTTCTGGGACAGGGTGATCACTGAAGCTTTCTTT. V and J are TRBV5-6 and TRBJ1-1; 9 bases are shared with TRBD1. Germline values: CDR1 SGHDT, CDR2 YYEEEE. This CDR3 is built from 15 residues. The V gene end was trimmed by 2 bases and the J gene end by 4 bases; junction bases not matched to a gene: 6.

The J gene is TRBJ2-7, the V gene TRBV19, with 7 bases identical to TRBD1. This CDR3 has 16 residues. In germline, CDR1 is LNHDA, CDR2 SQIVND (reference sequence). Germline trimming cut 5 bases from V and 2 bases from J; bases unmatched to any gene: 12. The CDR3 loop reads CASSQGTATLPYEQYF. The CDR3 DNA reads as TGTGCCAGTAGTCAGGGGACAGCAACCTTACCCTACGAGCAGTACTTC.

This chain joins TRBV6-6 and TRBJ2-3; TRBD2 matches 14 bases. The CDR3 has 16 amino acids. The ends lost 5 bases at V and 6 bases at J; junction bases unmatched: 7. Germline CDR1 MNHNY, CDR2 SVGAGI (reference sequence). The CDR3 nucleotides are TGTGCCAGCAGTACCCGACTAGCGGGGGGGTCGGATACGCAGTATTTT. Translated: CASSTRLAGGSDTQYF.

This clone was recorded only once. The chain is built from TRBV10-1 and TRBJ2-3, with 11 bases that match TRBD2. The germline gives CDR1 WNHNN, CDR2 SYGVQD (reference sequence). V trimming: 5 bases; J trimming: 2 bases; junction bases outside the gene matches: 6. There are 16 residues in the CDR3. As DNA, the CDR3 is TGCGCCAGCAGTTGGGCTAGCGGGGGGCTCACAGATACGCAGTATTTT. The encoded protein is CASSWASGGLTDTQYF.

The rearrangement uses TRBV4-1 and TRBJ2-7; TRBD1 matches at 7 bases. Germline V CDR1 and CDR2: MGHRA, YSYEKL. V dropped 0 bases and J dropped 1; count of bases not matched to a gene: 12. The CDR3 spans 18 residues. DNA for the CDR3: TGCGCCAGCAGCCAAGATGCTACGGCGAGGGGGCTTTCCTACGAGCAGTACTTC. Translation: CASSQDATARGLSYEQYF.

V usage is TRBV7-8 and J usage is TRBJ1-1; weak D call: TRBD1 (5 bases). Germline CDR1 reads SGHVS; CDR2 reads FQNEAQ. Trimming took off 3 bases at V and 1 base at J, with 9 bases between the two ends. This CDR3 is 14 amino acids long. CDR3: CASSLVTGNTEAFF. CDR3 nucleotides: TGTGCCAGCAGCTTGGTTACAGGGAACACTGAAGCTTTCTTT. Full variable domain (outside the CDR3, taken from reference TRBV7-8 and TRBJ1-1): GAGVSQSPRYKVAKRGQDVALRCDPISGHVSLFWYQQALGQGPEFLTYFQNEAQLDKSGLPSDRFFAERPEGSVSTLKIQRTQQEDSAVYLCASSLVTGNTEAFFGQGTRLTVV.

V is TRBV7-6 and J is TRBJ1-2, with D perhaps matching TRBD1 (6 bases). CDR1 and CDR2 from the germline V gene are SGHVS and FNYEAQ. V shed 1 base and J shed 8 bases, with 11 bases lying between them. CDR3 length equals 13 residues. The CDR3 sequence: CASSLEQGFGYTF. The CDR3, as DNA: TGTGCCAGCAGCTTAGAGCAGGGGTTCGGCTACACCTTC.

The chain links TRBV5-6 to TRBJ2-3, with 8 bases fitting TRBD2. The V gene end was trimmed by 0 bases and the J gene end by 0 bases; junction bases not matched to a gene: 9. The CDR3 is made up of 18 amino acids. The germline CDR1 and CDR2 sequences are SGHDT and YYEEEE. CDR3 bases: TGTGCCAGCAGCTTGGCGGGTGGCGGGGGGTTTAGCACAGATACGCAGTATTTT. Protein: CASSLAGGGGFSTDTQYF. Filled out from reference TRBV5-6 and TRBJ2-3, the complete variable domain reads DAGVTQSPTHLIKTRGQQVTLRCSPKSGHDTVSWYQQALGQGPQFIFQYYEEEERQRGNFPDRFSGHQFPNYSSELNVNALLLGDSALYLCASSLAGGGGFSTDTQYFGPGTRLTVL.

The chain couples TRBV7-9 to TRBJ1-3, with 7 positions matching TRBD1. CDR1 SEHNR and CDR2 FQNEAQ come from the germline V gene (reference sequence). V dropped 2 bases and J dropped 2; count of bases not matched to a gene: 9. The CDR3 covers 17 residues. The DNA for the CDR3 is TGTGCCAGCAGCTTAACTTCAGGGGGGAGAGCTGGAAACACCATATATTTT. This codes for CASSLTSGGRAGNTIYF.

This clone was observed a single time. V and J are TRBV6-5 and TRBJ1-1; 8 nucleotides match TRBD1. V gave up 4 bases and J gave up 4 bases; unmatched junction bases: 5. The CDR3 is 14 amino acids. CDR1 MNHEY and CDR2 SVGAGI come from the germline V gene. This chain's CDR3 is CASSLDRVSTEAFF. CDR3 sequence (DNA): TGTGCCAGCAGTTTGGACAGGGTTAGCACTGAAGCTTTCTTT.

The J gene is TRBJ2-3, the V gene TRBV19, with 11 bases identical to TRBD2. With V trimmed by 5 bases and J by 2 bases, 9 bases remained unmatched. CDR1 is LNHDA, CDR2 SQIVND, per germline (reference sequence). This CDR3 has 17 amino acids. The CDR3 here is CASSQWVAGGYTDTQYF. CDR3 nucleotides: TGTGCCAGTAGTCAATGGGTAGCGGGGGGGTACACAGATACGCAGTATTTT.

The chain recombines TRBV24-1 with TRBJ2-2; D is undetermined. CDR3 size: 12 residues. Trimming removed 9 bases from V and 7 bases from J, with 11 bases in between. CDR1 is KGHDR, CDR2 SFDVKD, per germline. CDR3 coding DNA: TGTGCCACCTCAAACTTGCACGGGGAGCTGTTTTTT. Translated: CATSNLHGELFF.